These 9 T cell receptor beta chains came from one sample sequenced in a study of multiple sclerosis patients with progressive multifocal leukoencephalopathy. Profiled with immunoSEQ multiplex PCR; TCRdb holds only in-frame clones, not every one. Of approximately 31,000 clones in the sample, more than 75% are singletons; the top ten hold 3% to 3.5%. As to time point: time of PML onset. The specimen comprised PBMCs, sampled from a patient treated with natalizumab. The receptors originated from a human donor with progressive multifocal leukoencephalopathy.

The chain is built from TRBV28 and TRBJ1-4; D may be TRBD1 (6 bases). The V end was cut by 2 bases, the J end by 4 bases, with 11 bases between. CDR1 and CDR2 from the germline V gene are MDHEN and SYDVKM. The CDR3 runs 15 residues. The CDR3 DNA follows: TGTGCCAGCAGTTTACGGACAGCCCTTAATGAAAAACTGTTTTTT. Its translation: CASSLRTALNEKLFF.

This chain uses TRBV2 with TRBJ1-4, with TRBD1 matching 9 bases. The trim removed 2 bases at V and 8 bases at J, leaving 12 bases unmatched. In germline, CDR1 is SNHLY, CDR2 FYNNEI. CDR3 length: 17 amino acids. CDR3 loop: CASSEFSPGQGWEKLFF. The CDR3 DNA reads TGTGCCAGCAGTGAATTTTCCCCGGGACAGGGTTGGGAAAAACTGTTTTTT.

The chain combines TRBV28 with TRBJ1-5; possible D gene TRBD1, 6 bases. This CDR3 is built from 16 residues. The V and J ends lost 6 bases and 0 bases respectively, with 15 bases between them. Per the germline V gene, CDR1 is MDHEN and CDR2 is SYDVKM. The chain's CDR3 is CASRPRGSSSNQPQHF. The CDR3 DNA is TGTGCCAGCAGGCCCAGGGGCTCTTCTAGCAATCAGCCCCAGCATTTT. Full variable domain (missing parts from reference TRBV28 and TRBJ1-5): DVKVTQSSRYLVKRTGEKVFLECVQDMDHENMFWYRQDPGLGLRLIYFSYDVKMKEKGDIPEGYSVSREKKERFSLILESASTNQTSMYLCASRPRGSSSNQPQHFGDGTRLSIL.

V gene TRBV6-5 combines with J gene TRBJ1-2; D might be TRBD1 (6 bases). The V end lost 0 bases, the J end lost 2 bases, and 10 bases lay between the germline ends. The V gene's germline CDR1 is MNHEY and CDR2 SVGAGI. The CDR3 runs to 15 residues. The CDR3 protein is CASSYSRGANYGYTF. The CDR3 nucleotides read TGTGCCAGCAGTTACTCCCGGGGGGCAAACTATGGCTACACCTTC.

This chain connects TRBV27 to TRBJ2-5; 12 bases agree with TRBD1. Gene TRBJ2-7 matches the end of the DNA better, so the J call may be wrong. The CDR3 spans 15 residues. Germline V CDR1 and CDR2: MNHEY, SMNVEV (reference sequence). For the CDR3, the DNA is TGTGCCAGCAGGTCCGGGACAGGGGGCCTGAACGAGCAGTACTTC. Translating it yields CASRSGTGGLNEQYF.

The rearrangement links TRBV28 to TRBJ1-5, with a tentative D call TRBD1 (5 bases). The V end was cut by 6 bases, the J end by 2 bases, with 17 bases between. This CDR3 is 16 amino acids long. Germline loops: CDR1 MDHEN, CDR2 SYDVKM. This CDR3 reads CASRSPRDVGNQPQHF. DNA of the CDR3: TGTGCCAGCAGATCGCCCCGGGACGTAGGCAATCAGCCCCAGCATTTT.

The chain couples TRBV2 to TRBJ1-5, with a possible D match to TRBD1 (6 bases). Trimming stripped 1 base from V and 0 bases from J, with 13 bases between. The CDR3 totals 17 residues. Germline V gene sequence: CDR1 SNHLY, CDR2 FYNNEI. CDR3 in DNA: TGTGCCAGCAGTGAAGGTGGACAGCCTTATAGCAATCAGCCCCAGCATTTT. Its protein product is CASSEGGQPYSNQPQHF.

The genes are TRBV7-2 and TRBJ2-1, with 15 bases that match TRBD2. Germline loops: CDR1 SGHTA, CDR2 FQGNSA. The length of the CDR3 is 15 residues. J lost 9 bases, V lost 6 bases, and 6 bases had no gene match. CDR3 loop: CASRGTSGRRGEQFF. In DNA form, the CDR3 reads TGTGCCAGCAGGGGGACTAGCGGGAGGCGGGGTGAGCAGTTCTTC.

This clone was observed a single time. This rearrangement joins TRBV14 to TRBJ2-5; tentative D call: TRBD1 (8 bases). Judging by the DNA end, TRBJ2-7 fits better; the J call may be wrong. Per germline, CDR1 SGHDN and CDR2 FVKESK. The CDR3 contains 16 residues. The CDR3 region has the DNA TGTGCCAGCAGCCATGATGGGAGACAGGGGAGGGACGAGCAGTACTTC. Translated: CASSHDGRQGRDEQYF.